This T cell receptor (beta chain) originates from a study of T cell repertoires in cytomegalovirus infection. Study-level information: TCR beta signatures that were public indicated CMV infection and matching HLA type.

Between the trimmed V and J ends, which lost 4 bases and 8 bases, there was a span of 18 bases. The germline gives CDR1 SEHNR, CDR2 FQNEAQ (reference sequence). The CDR3 loop spans 15 amino acids. This clonotype was detected only a few times. What it recognizes is unknown. Overall study results and limits: Clonotypes of TCR beta that were HLA-C-restricted and CMV-specific dominated the ex vivo response.

TCRdb independently ran MiXCR on the reads; one entry per CDR3 protein. The sample records 85,000 to 130,000 distinct CDR3 sequences, around a quarter being singletons. The TCR sequence derives from a human donor in good health (CMV status not recorded). Some clones in this sample may be carry-over from other donors' samples. The gene calls are TRBV7-9 and TRBJ2-1; D ambiguous. Sequenced material: CD8+ T cells from PBMCs. CDR3 region: CASSSAGHMVHEQFF. The CDR3 DNA reads as TGTGCCAGCAGCTCCGCCGGGCACATGGTCCATGAGCAGTTCTTC.